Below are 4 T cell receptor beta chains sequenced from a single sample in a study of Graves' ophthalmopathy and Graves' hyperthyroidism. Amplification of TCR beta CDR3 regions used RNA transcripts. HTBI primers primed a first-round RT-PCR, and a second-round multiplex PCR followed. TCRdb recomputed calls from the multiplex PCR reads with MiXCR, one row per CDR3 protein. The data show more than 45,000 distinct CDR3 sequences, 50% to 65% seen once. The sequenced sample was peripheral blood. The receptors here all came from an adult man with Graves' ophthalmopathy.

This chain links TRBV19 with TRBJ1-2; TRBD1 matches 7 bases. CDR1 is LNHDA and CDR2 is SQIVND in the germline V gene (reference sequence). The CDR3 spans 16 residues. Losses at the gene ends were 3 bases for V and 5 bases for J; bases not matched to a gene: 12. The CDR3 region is CASSIPVGGQGYGYTF. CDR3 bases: TGTGCCAGTAGTATCCCCGTAGGGGGCCAAGGATATGGCTACACCTTC.

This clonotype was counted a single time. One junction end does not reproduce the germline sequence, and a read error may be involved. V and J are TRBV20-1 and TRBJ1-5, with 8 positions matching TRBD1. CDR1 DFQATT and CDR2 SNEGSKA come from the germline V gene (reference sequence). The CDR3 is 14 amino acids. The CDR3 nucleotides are TGCAGTGCTGCGACAGGGGCCCCCAATCAGTCCCAGCATTTT. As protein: CSAATGAPNQSQHF.

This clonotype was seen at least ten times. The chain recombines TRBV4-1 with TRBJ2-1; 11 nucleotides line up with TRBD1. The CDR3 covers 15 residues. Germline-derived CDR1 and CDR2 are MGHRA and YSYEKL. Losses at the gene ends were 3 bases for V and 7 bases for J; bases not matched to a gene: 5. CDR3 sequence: CASSHLGQGANEQFF. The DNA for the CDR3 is TGCGCCAGCAGCCACCTAGGACAGGGGGCGAATGAGCAGTTCTTC.

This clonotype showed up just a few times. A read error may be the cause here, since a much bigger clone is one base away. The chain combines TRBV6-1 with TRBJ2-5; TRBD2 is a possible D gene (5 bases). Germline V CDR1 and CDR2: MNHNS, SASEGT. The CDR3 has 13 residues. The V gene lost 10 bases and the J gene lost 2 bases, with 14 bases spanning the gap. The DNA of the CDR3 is TGTGCCACCCAGAGCGGTCCACAAGAGACCCAGTACTTC. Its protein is CATQSGPQETQYF.